Below, one T cell receptor beta chain is given with its context. Its antigen remains unknown. The protocol was immunoSEQ multiplex PCR, while the TCRdb copy is restricted to in-frame clones and leaves out a portion. The table has under 8,000 clones, 55% to 75% seen once. The tumor samples were collected prior to definitive surgery or chemotherapy. This entry belongs to a study of high-grade serous ovarian cancer treatment subgroups. Across the study: Mean per sample: about 14,000 reads, about 6,900 unique TCR beta rearrangements. Whole-study findings and limits: Tumors within one patient showed repertoire similarity of 0.11 to 0.79.

This receptor was identified in a human donor with high-grade serous ovarian cancer. Specimen: tumor tissue.

CDR3 DNA: TGTGCCATCAGTTTCAGGGGGGGCTATGGCTACACCTTC. Translating it yields CAISFRGGYGYTF. The gene calls are TRBV10-3 and TRBJ1-2; TRBD1 aligns across 7 bases. Germline CDR1 and CDR2: ENHRY and SYGVKD. This CDR3 contains 13 residues. With V trimmed by 5 bases and J by 4 bases, 4 bases remained unmatched.